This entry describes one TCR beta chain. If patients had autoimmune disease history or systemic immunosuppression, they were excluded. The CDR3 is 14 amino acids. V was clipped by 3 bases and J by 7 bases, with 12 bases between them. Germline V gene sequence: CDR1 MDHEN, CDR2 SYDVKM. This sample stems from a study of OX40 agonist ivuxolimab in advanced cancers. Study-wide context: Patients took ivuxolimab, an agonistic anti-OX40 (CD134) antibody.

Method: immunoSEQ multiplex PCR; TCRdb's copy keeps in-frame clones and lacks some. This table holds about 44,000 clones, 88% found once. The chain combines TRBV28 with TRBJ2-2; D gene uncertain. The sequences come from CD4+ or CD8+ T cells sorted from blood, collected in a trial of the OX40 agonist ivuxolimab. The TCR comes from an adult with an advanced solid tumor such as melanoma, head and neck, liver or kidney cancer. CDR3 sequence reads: CASSFTRWGGELFF. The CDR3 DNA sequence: TGTGCCAGCAGTTTTACTCGGTGGGGCGGGGAGCTGTTTTTT. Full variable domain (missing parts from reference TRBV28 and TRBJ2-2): DVKVTQSSRYLVKRTGEKVFLECVQDMDHENMFWYRQDPGLGLRLIYFSYDVKMKEKGDIPEGYSVSREKKERFSLILESASTNQTSMYLCASSFTRWGGELFFGEGSRLTVL.